These 25 T cell receptor beta chains came from one sample sequenced in a study of blood T cell repertoires in COVID-19. The data were produced by immunoSEQ multiplex PCR, yet TCRdb's version contains in-frame clones alone and is incomplete. In the table there are about 150,000 clones, 80% to 90% of which are singletons. The sample taken for sequencing was peripheral blood. The receptors come from a human donor with acute or convalescent COVID-19. The donor label of this sample is uncertain.

The rearrangement joins TRBV6-5 to TRBJ1-1, with TRBD1 matching 10 bases. The germline CDR1 and CDR2 sequences are MNHEY and SVGAGI. J lost 5 bases, V lost 6 bases, and 9 bases had no gene match. The CDR3 is 15 residues long. In DNA, the CDR3 is TGTGCCAGCAGGACCATAGACAGGGGGCGGACTGAAGCTTTCTTT. This gives the protein CASRTIDRGRTEAFF.

V usage is TRBV5-1 and J usage is TRBJ1-2, with D possibly matching TRBD1 (5 bases). This CDR3 spans 14 amino acids. Per the germline V gene, CDR1 is SGHRS and CDR2 is YFSETQ. With 5 bases removed from V and 7 bases from J, the gap between germline ends came to 18 bases. Here the CDR3 reads CASSLSYGGGGYTF. In DNA form, the CDR3 reads TGCGCCAGCAGTCTCTCGTACGGGGGAGGTGGCTACACCTTC.

This clone came up a few times. The CDR3 nucleotides are TGTGCCTGGAGTGTACGGGTGTCGGGTAATTCACCCCTCCACTTT. This translates into CAWSVRVSGNSPLHF. The chain couples TRBV30 to TRBJ1-6; D is unresolved. Germline CDR1 and CDR2: GTSNPN and SVGIG (reference sequence). The V and J ends lost 0 bases and 6 bases respectively, with 12 bases between them. The CDR3 length is 15 residues.

The chain couples TRBV6-4 to TRBJ2-7; a weak D match, TRBD1 (6 bases). The germline gives CDR1 MRHNA, CDR2 SNTAGT. The CDR3 runs 14 residues. V lost 10 bases to trimming and J lost 2 bases, with 18 bases between them. The CDR3 DNA reads as TGTGCCATGGTCAATCGGGACAACACCTACGAGCAGTACGTC. Its translation: CAMVNRDNTYEQYV.

The table lists this clone with a count of one. The chain couples TRBV14 to TRBJ2-5, with a possible D match to TRBD2 (7 bases). The CDR3 has 15 amino acids. CDR1 and CDR2 (germline): SGHDN, FVKESK. Trimming removed 1 base at V and 4 bases at J, with 13 bases between. CDR3 nucleotides: TGTGCCAGCAGCCAAGTACGGGGGGCCGGAGAGACCCAGTACTTC. Protein: CASSQVRGAGETQYF.

The gene calls are TRBV6-5 and TRBJ1-5; 7 bases map to TRBD1. The V segment lost 5 bases and the J segment 2 bases; nucleotides outside the gene matches: 3. The germline V gene encodes CDR1 MNHEY and CDR2 SVGAGI. The CDR3 loop spans 14 amino acids. The CDR3 DNA sequence: TGTGCCAGCAGTCTTGGACAGGGCAATCAGCCCCAGCATTTT. Residues: CASSLGQGNQPQHF.

V usage is TRBV2 and J usage is TRBJ1-2; the match to TRBD1 covers 9 bases. The CDR3 is made up of 15 amino acids. V lost 6 bases, J lost 6 bases, and 11 bases stayed unmatched. From germline, CDR1 is SNHLY and CDR2 FYNNEI. The CDR3 is CASSDLGQGRDGYTF. CDR3 in DNA: TGTGCCAGCAGCGACCTTGGACAGGGGAGGGATGGCTACACCTTC.

This clone was seen a single time. The V call is TRBV30, the J call TRBJ1-1; no clear D. The CDR3 runs to 15 residues. CDR1 is GTSNPN and CDR2 is SVGIG in the germline V gene (reference sequence). V was cut by 0 bases and J by 0 bases, with 11 bases left in between. The CDR3 coding sequence is TGTGCCTGGAGTGTACGTGGGCAGCTGAACACTGAAGCTTTCTTT. It translates to CAWSVRGQLNTEAFF.

This chain links TRBV19 with TRBJ2-2; 10 nucleotides align to TRBD1. With 5 bases clipped from V and 1 base from J, the junction kept 4 bases outside the gene matches. This CDR3 has 16 amino acids. CDR1 is LNHDA and CDR2 is SQIVND in the germline V gene (reference sequence). The CDR3 loop is CASSSRTGGNTGELFF. CDR3 DNA sequence: TGTGCCAGTAGTTCCCGGACAGGGGGGAACACCGGGGAGCTGTTTTTT.

The CDR3, as DNA: TGTGCCAGCAGTTGGGGGCGCCGTCAGTATGGCTACACCTTC. Protein product: CASSWGRRQYGYTF. This chain uses TRBV2 with TRBJ1-2, with D tentatively TRBD1 (6 bases). The CDR3 length is 14 residues. The ends were cut back, 5 bases at V and 5 bases at J, with 15 bases in the middle. Germline V gene sequence: CDR1 SNHLY, CDR2 FYNNEI.

The V gene is TRBV3-1 (or the pseudogene TRBV3-2), the J gene TRBJ2-1; 8 bases align to TRBD2. Germline assignment: CDR1 LGHDT and CDR2 YNNKEL (reference sequence). The CDR3 runs 14 residues. V shed 4 bases, J shed 9 bases, and the junction held 8 bases outside the gene matches. The CDR3 DNA is TGTGCCAGCAGCCTAGGGACTAGTGGAAGTGAGCAGTTCTTC. Translating gives CASSLGTSGSEQFF.

The chain joins TRBV6-5 to TRBJ2-3; TRBD2 matches 7 bases. J lost 3 bases, V lost 4 bases, and 7 bases had no gene match. This CDR3 contains 15 residues. CDR1 and CDR2 from the germline V gene are MNHEY and SVGAGI. CDR3 DNA sequence: TGTGCCAGCAGTTTTGATCAGCGGGGTACAGATACGCAGTATTTT. This gives the protein CASSFDQRGTDTQYF.

This clone showed up just once. The CDR3 region is CASSTNRGSEQYF. CDR3 nucleotide sequence: TGTGCCAGTAGTACAAACAGGGGCTCCGAGCAGTACTTC. V and J are TRBV19 and TRBJ2-7; TRBD1 aligns across 7 bases. Trimming at V came to 4 bases and at J to 6 bases, leaving 6 bases not matched to a gene. The CDR3 totals 13 residues. Germline assignment: CDR1 LNHDA and CDR2 SQIVND (reference sequence).

The chain is built from TRBV7-2 and TRBJ2-3; D unresolved. The germline CDR1 and CDR2 sequences are SGHTA and FQGNSA. V was trimmed by 5 bases and J by 1 base, leaving 16 bases between them. The CDR3 runs 16 residues. CDR3: CASSEAARRGTDTQYF. Written as DNA, the CDR3 is TGTGCCAGCAGCGAGGCGGCGCGTCGCGGCACAGATACGCAGTATTTT.

This rearrangement joins TRBV12-3 or TRBV12-4 to TRBJ2-5, with 7 bases identical to TRBD1. The ends lost 5 bases at V and 6 bases at J; junction bases unmatched: 6. The CDR3 has 13 amino acids. The CDR3 DNA is TGTGCCAGCAGTCCTCGGACAGGAAAGACCCAGTACTTC. Its translation: CASSPRTGKTQYF.

The chain links TRBV6-2 or TRBV6-3 to TRBJ2-4; the match to TRBD1 covers 8 bases. The CDR3 sequence is 15 residues long. The trim removed 5 bases at V and 3 bases at J, leaving 6 bases unmatched. CDR1 is MNHEY and CDR2 is SVGEGT in the germline V gene. The CDR3 DNA follows: TGTGCCAGCAGTCCCCAGGGGGCCCGCAAAAACATTCAGTACTTC. The encoded protein is CASSPQGARKNIQYF.

The chain uses TRBV11-2 and TRBJ1-3; TRBD1 matches at 7 bases. In germline, CDR1 is SGHAT, CDR2 FQNNGV. The CDR3 has 16 amino acids. The V and J ends lost 5 bases and 4 bases, in that order; junction bases with no gene match: 11. CDR3 in DNA: TGTGCCAGCAGCCGCCCCCGGGACAGACTGGGAAACACCATATATTTT. Its protein product is CASSRPRDRLGNTIYF.

This sequence joins TRBV6-5 and TRBJ1-6; D is perhaps TRBD1 (5 bases). The CDR3 contains 13 residues. Germline V gene data show CDR1 as MNHEY and CDR2 as SVGAGI. V was cut by 10 bases and J by 2 bases, with 9 bases left in between. In DNA form, the CDR3 reads TGTGCCATCGGACAAACCTATAATTCACCCCTCCACTTT. Its translation is CAIGQTYNSPLHF.

The CDR3 reads CATSDWAGSSYNEQFF. As DNA, the CDR3 is TGTGCCACCAGTGATTGGGCGGGGAGCTCCTACAATGAGCAGTTCTTC. The V gene is TRBV24-1, the J gene TRBJ2-1; D is perhaps TRBD2 (6 bases). In germline, CDR1 is KGHDR, CDR2 SFDVKD. This CDR3 is built from 16 residues. The germline V and J ends were trimmed by 2 bases and 0 bases, with 10 bases remaining between them.

The chain couples TRBV7-9 to TRBJ1-1; no clear D. V gave up 1 base and J gave up 8 bases, with 8 bases separating them. This CDR3 has 12 amino acids. From germline, CDR1 is SEHNR and CDR2 FQNEAQ (reference sequence). CDR3: CASSLGGEEAFF. CDR3 coding DNA: TGTGCCAGCAGCTTAGGGGGAGAAGAAGCTTTCTTT.

For this clone: Other DNA variants within this sample encode the same CDR3. The chain carries TRBV5-1 and TRBJ2-2; 8 nucleotides agree with TRBD1. Germline V gene sequence: CDR1 SGHRS, CDR2 YFSETQ. This CDR3 comprises 16 residues. V was pared by 0 bases and J by 2 bases, with 3 bases of the junction left unmatched. In DNA, the CDR3 is TGCGCCAGCAGCTTGGAAGGGACAGGCAACACCGGGGAGCTGTTTTTT. Amino acids: CASSLEGTGNTGELFF.

The CDR3 nucleotides read TGTGCCAGCAGTTACTCCACGGGGTTCTCGAACACTGAAGCTTTCTTT. Protein product: CASSYSTGFSNTEAFF. This chain uses TRBV6-5 with TRBJ1-1; no firm D call. CDR3 length equals 16 residues. Germline V lookup: CDR1 MNHEY, CDR2 SVGAGI. Trimming removed 0 bases at V and 1 base at J, with 12 bases between.

This rearrangement joins TRBV14 to TRBJ2-3, with D possibly matching TRBD2 (5 bases). The CDR3 has 15 residues. Trimming cost V 4 bases and J 3 bases, with 14 bases left between them. The germline gives CDR1 SGHDN, CDR2 FVKESK. CDR3 loop: CASSLRGWATDTQYF. The CDR3, as DNA: TGTGCCAGCAGCCTACGCGGGTGGGCGACAGATACGCAGTATTTT.

The gene calls are TRBV19 and TRBJ1-2; 7 bases match TRBD1. Germline CDR1 is LNHDA and CDR2 is SQIVND (reference sequence). The CDR3 spans 12 residues. J gave up 4 bases and V 5 bases, and 1 base lay outside the gene matches. CDR3 loop: CASSWTGYGYTF. CDR3 coding DNA: TGTGCCAGTAGTTGGACAGGCTATGGCTACACCTTC. Combining the CDR3 with reference TRBV19 and TRBJ1-2 gives the whole variable domain DGGITQSPKYLFRKEGQNVTLSCEQNLNHDAMYWYRQDPGQGLRLIYYSQIVNDFQKGDIAEGYSVSREKKESFPLTVTSAQKNPTAFYLCASSWTGYGYTFGSGTRLTVV.

The chain uses TRBV3-1 (or the pseudogene TRBV3-2) and TRBJ2-2; perhaps TRBD2 as D (6 bases). V was pared by 7 bases and J by 0 bases, with 21 bases between. The germline gives CDR1 LGHDT, CDR2 YNNKEL (reference sequence). The CDR3 runs to 18 residues. The CDR3 region is CASTRRGSRGTNTGELFF. In nucleotides, the CDR3 is TGTGCCAGCACTCGACGTGGAAGTCGGGGGACGAACACCGGGGAGCTGTTTTTT.